One and the same sample provided the 4 T cell receptor beta chains below, sequenced in a study of graft-versus-host responses after intestinal transplantation. The assay was immunoSEQ multiplex PCR, and TCRdb's table has in-frame clones only and misses some. The sample yields around 76,000 clones, around 96% seen once. These receptors have no identified antigens. Sequenced material: unstimulated CD8+ T cells sorted from spleen or lymph node cells, taken before intestinal transplant. The receptors derive from a human donor who received an intestinal transplant.

J is TRBJ2-5 and V is TRBV6-5, with 7 bases fitting TRBD1. Germline trimming cut 7 bases from V and 2 bases from J; bases unmatched to any gene: 4. This CDR3 contains 13 residues. Germline CDR1 reads MNHEY; CDR2 reads SVGAGI. DNA for the CDR3: TGTGCCAGCACTAGGACAGGTCAAGAGACCCAGTACTTC. Translated: CASTRTGQETQYF.

In nucleotides, the CDR3 is TGTGCCAGCAGTGTACAGGGTAACTCCGAGCAGTACTTC. Translation gives CASSVQGNSEQYF. The chain is built from TRBV27 and TRBJ2-7, with a possible D match to TRBD1 (6 bases). The germline V and J ends were trimmed by 5 bases and 6 bases, with 14 bases remaining between them. In germline, CDR1 is MNHEY, CDR2 SMNVEV (reference sequence). The CDR3 is 13 residues long.

The chain employs TRBV2 and TRBJ2-7; D not resolved. CDR1 is SNHLY and CDR2 is FYNNEI in the germline V gene. The CDR3 consists of 13 residues. Trimming stripped 8 bases from V and 0 bases from J, with 11 bases between. The CDR3 here is CASSDTISYEQYF. The CDR3 region has the DNA TGTGCCAGCTCTGACACTATCTCCTACGAGCAGTACTTC.

This chain joins TRBV18 and TRBJ2-5, with a possible D match to TRBD1 (6 bases). The J call is uncertain, as TRBJ2-7 better fits the DNA end. This CDR3 region has 16 residues. CDR1 is KGHSH and CDR2 is LQKENI in the germline V gene. The CDR3 is CASSPPSDRWPYEQYF. The CDR3 DNA reads as TGTGCCAGCTCACCACCGAGCGACAGGTGGCCCTACGAGCAGTACTTC.